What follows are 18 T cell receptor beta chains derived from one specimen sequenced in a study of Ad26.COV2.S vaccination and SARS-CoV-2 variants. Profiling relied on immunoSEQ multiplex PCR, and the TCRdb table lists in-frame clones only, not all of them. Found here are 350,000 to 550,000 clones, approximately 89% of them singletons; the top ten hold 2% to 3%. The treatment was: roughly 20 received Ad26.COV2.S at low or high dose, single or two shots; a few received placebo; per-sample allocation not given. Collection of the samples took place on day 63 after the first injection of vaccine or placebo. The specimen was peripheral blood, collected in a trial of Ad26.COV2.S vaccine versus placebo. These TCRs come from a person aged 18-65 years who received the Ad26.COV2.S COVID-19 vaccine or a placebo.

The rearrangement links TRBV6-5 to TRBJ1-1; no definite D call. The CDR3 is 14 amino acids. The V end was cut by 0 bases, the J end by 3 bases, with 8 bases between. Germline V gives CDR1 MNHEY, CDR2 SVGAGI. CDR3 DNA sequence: TGTGCCAGCAGTTACTCCCCACTCGACACTGAAGCTTTCTTT. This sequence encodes CASSYSPLDTEAFF.

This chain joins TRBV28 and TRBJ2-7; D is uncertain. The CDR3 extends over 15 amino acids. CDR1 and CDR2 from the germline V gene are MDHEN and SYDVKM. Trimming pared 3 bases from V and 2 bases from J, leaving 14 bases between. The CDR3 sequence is CASSFNTNEPYEQYF. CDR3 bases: TGTGCCAGCAGTTTCAATACAAACGAGCCCTACGAGCAGTACTTC.

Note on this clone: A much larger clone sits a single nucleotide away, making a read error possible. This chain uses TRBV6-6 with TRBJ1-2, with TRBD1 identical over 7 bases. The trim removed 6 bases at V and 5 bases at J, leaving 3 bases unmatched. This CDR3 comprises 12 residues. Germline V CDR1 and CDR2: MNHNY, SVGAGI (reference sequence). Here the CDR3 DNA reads TGTGCCAGCAGCCGACAGGGATATGGCTACACCTTC. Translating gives CASSRQGYGYTF.

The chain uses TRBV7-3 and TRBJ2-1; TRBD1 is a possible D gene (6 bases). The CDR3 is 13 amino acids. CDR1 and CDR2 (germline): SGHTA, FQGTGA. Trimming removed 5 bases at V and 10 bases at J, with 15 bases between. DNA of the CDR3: TGTGCCAGCAGCGCAGGGACAAGTTGGGAGCAGTTCTTC. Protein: CASSAGTSWEQFF.

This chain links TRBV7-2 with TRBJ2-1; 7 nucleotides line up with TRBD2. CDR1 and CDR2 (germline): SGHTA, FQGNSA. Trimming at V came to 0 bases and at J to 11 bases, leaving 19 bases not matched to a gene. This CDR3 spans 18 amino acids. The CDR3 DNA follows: TGTGCCAGCAGCTTAGCCGGCGTGTGGAGCGGGACCTTTGATAAGCAGTTCTTC. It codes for CASSLAGVWSGTFDKQFF.

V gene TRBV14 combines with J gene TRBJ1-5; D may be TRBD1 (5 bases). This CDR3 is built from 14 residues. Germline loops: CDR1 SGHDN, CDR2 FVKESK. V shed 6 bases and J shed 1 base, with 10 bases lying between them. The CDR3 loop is CASSEWGSNQPQHF. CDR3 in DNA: TGTGCCAGCAGTGAGTGGGGGAGCAATCAGCCCCAGCATTTT.

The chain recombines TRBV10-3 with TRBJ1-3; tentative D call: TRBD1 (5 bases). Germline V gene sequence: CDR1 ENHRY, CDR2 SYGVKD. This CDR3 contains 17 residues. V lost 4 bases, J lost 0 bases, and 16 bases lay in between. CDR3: CAISGQPSTTSGNTIYF. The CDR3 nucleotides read TGTGCCATCAGTGGACAGCCGTCGACAACCTCTGGAAACACCATATATTTT.

DNA for the CDR3: TGTGCCAGCTCACCACTGGGGCGCCCAGATACGCAGTATTTT. This gives the protein CASSPLGRPDTQYF. The chain recombines TRBV18 with TRBJ2-3; weak D call: TRBD1 (5 bases). Germline CDR1 reads KGHSH; CDR2 reads LQKENI. Trimming removed 1 base at V and 4 bases at J, with 9 bases between. CDR3 length: 14 residues. The variable domain in full, completed from reference TRBV18 and TRBJ2-3, reads NAGVMQNPRHLVRRRGQEARLRCSPMKGHSHVYWYRQLPEEGLKFMVYLQKENIIDESGMPKERFSAEFPKEGPSILRIQQVVRGDSAAYFCASSPLGRPDTQYFGPGTRLTVL.

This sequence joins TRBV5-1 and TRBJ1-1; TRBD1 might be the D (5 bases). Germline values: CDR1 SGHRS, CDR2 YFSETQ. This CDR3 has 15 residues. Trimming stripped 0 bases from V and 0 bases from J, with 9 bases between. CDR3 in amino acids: CASSLEEGLNTEAFF. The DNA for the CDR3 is TGCGCCAGCAGCTTGGAAGAGGGGCTGAACACTGAAGCTTTCTTT.

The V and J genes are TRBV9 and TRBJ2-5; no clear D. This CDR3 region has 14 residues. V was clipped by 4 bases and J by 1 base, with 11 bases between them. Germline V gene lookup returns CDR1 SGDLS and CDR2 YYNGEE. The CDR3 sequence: CASSPSVTQETQYF. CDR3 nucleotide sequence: TGTGCCAGCAGCCCTTCGGTCACCCAAGAGACCCAGTACTTC.

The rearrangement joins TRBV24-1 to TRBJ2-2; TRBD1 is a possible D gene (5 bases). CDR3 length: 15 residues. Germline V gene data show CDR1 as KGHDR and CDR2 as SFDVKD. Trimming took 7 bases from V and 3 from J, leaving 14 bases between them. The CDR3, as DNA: TGTGCCACCAGCCGGTCTGACAGATACACCGGGGAGCTGTTTTTT. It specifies CATSRSDRYTGELFF.

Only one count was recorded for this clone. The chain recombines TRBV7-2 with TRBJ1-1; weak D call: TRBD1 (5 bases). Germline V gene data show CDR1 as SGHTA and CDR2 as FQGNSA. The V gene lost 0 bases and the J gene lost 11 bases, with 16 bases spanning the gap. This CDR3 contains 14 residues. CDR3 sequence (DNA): TGTGCCAGCAGCTTAGCACGATGGGACGACTCGGCTTTCTTT. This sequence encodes CASSLARWDDSAFF. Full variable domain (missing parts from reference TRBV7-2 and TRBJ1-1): GAGVSQSPSNKVTEKGKDVELRCDPISGHTALYWYRQSLGQGLEFLIYFQGNSAPDKSGLPSDRFSAERTGGSVSTLTIQRTQQEDSAVYLCASSLARWDDSAFFGQGTRLTVV.

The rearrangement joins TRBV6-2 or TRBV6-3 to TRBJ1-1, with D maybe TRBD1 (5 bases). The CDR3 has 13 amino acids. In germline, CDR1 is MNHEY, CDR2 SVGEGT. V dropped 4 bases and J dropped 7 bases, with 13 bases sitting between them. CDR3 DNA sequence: TGTGCCAGCAGTTGGGCAGGGCCCCTTGAAGCTTTCTTT. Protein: CASSWAGPLEAFF.

The CDR3 DNA follows: TGTGCCAGCGGAGGCACTGCTAACTATGGCTACACCTTC. Residues: CASGGTANYGYTF. V usage is TRBV27 and J usage is TRBJ1-2; D uncertain. The germline V gene has CDR1 MNHEY and CDR2 SMNVEV (reference sequence). V was trimmed by 8 bases and J by 0 bases, leaving 10 bases between them. The CDR3 loop spans 13 amino acids.

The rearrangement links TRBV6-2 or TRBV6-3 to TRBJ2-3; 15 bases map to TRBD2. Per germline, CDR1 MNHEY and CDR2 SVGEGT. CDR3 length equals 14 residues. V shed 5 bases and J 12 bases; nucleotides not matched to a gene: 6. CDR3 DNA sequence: TGTGCCAGCAGTCTCGGACTAGCGGGAGGGCCCCAGTATTTT. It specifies CASSLGLAGGPQYF.

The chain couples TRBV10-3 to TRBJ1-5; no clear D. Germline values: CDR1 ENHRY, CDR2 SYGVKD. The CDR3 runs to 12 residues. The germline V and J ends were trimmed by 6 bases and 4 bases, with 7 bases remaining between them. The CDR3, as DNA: TGTGCCATCAGCCCTACTAATCAGCCCCAGCATTTT. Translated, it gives CAISPTNQPQHF.

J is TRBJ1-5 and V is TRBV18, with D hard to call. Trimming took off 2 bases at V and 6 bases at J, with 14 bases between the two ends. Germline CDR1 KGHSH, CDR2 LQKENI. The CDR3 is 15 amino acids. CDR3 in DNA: TGTGCCAGCTCACCAACAGACGGGGTCGGTCAGCCCCAGCATTTT. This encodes CASSPTDGVGQPQHF.

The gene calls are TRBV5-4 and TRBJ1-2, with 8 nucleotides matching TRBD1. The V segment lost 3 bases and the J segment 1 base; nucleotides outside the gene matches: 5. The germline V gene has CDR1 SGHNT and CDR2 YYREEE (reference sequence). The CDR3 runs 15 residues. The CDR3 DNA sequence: TGTGCCAGCAGCTCAAGGACAGGGAGTAACTATGGCTACACCTTC. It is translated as CASSSRTGSNYGYTF.